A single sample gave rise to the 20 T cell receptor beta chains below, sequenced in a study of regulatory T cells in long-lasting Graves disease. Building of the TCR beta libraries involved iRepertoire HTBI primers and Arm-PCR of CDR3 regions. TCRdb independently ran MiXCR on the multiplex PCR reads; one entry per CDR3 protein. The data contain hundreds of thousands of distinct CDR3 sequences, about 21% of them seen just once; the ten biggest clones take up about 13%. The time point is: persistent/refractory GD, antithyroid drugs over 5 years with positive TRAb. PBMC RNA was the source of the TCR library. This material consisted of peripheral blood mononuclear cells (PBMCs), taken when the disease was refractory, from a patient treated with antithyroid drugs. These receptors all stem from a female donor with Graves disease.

DNA for the CDR3: TGTGCCATCAGTGACGCCGGGTCCCGACAGGGTTTAAAACTGTTTTTT. Protein product: CAISDAGSRQGLKLFF. V is TRBV10-3 and J is TRBJ1-4, with 7 bases lining up with TRBD1. Germline V gene sequence: CDR1 ENHRY, CDR2 SYGVKD. The CDR3 spans 16 residues. The trim removed 3 bases at V and 10 bases at J, leaving 14 bases unmatched.

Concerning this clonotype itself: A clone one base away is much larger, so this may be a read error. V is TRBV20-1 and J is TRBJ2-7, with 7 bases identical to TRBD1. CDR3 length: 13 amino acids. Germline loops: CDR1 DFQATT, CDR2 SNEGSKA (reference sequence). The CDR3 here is CSARDRQGYEQCF. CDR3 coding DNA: TGCAGTGCTAGAGACCGACAGGGCTACGAGCAGTGCTTC.

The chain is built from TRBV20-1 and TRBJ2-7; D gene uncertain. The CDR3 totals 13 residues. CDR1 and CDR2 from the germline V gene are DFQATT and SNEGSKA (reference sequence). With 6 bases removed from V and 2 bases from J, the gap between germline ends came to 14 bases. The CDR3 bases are TGCAGTGCCAAAGCCTCCGGAACCTACGAGCAGTACTTC. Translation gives CSAKASGTYEQYF.

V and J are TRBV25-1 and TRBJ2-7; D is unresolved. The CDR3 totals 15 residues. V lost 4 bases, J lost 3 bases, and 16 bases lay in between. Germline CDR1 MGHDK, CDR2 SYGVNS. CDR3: CASSGAPGQNYEQYF. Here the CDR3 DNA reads TGTGCCAGCAGTGGGGCCCCCGGGCAGAACTACGAGCAGTACTTC.

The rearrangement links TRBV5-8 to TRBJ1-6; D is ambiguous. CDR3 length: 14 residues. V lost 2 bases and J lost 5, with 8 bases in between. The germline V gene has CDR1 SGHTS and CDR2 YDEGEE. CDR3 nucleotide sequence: TGTGCCAGCAGCTTAGGAGGGCATAATTCACCCCTCCACTTT. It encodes CASSLGGHNSPLHF.

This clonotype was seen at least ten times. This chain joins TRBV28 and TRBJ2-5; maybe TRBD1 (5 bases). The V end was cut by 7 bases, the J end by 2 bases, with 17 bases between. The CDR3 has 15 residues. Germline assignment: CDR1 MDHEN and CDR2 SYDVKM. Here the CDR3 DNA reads TGTGCCAGCACCGCTAGGGGAATGGGACAAGAGACCCAGTACTTC. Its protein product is CASTARGMGQETQYF.

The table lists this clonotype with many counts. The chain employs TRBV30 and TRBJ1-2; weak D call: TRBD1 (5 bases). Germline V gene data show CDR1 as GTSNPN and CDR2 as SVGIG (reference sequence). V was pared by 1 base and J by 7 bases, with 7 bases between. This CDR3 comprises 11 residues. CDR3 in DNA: TGTGCCTGGAGTGCGGGGGGTGGCTACACCTTC. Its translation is CAWSAGGGYTF. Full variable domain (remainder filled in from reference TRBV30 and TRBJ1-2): SQTIHQWPATLVQPVGSPLSLECTVEGTSNPNLYWYRQAAGRGLQLLFYSVGIGQISSEVPQNLSASRPQDRQFILSSKKLLLSDSGFYLCAWSAGGGYTFGSGTRLTVV.

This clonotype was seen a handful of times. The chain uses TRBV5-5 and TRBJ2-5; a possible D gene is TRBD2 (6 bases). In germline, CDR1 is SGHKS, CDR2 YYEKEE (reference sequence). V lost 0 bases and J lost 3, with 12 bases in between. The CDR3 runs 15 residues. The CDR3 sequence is CASSLAATREETQYF. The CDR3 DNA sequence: TGTGCCAGCAGCTTGGCCGCGACTAGGGAAGAGACCCAGTACTTC.

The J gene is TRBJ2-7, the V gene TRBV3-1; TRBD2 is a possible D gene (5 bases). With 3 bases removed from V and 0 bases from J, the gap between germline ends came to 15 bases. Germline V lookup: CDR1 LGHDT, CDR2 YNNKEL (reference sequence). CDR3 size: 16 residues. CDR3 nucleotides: TGTGCCAGCAGCCATCGACCGCGGGCGGCCTCCTACGAGCAGTACTTC. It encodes CASSHRPRAASYEQYF.

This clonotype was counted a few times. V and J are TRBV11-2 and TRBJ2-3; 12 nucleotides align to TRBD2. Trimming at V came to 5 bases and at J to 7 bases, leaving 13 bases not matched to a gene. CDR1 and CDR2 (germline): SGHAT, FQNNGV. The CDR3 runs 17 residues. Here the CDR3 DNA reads TGTGCCAGCAGCCCCCAACCACCTAGCGGGAGGGCTAATACGCAGTATTTT. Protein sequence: CASSPQPPSGRANTQYF.

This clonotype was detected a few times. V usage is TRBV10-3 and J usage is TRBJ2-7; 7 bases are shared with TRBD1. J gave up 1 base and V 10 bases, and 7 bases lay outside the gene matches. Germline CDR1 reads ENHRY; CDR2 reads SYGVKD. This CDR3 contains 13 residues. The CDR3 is CATSEQGSYEQYF. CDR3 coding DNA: TGTGCCACCTCTGAACAGGGGTCCTACGAGCAGTACTTC.

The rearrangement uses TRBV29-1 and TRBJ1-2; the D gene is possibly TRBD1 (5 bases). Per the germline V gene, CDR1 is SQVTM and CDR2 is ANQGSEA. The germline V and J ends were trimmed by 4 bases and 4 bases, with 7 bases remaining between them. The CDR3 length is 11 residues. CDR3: CSVGGSYGYTF. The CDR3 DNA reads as TGCAGCGTTGGGGGGAGCTATGGCTACACCTTC.

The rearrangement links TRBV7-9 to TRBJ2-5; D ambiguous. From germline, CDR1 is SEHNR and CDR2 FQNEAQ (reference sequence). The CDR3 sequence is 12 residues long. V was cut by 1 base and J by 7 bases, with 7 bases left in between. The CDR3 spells CASSLGPGTQYF. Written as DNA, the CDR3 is TGTGCCAGCAGCTTAGGCCCAGGGACCCAGTACTTC.

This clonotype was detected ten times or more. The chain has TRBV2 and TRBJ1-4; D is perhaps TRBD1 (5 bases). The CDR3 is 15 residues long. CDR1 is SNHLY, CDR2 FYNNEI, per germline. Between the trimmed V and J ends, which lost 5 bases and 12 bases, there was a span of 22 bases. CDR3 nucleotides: TGTGCCAGCAGTCGGTCGGGACCGCCCCCGACAGAACTGTTTTTT. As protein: CASSRSGPPPTELFF.

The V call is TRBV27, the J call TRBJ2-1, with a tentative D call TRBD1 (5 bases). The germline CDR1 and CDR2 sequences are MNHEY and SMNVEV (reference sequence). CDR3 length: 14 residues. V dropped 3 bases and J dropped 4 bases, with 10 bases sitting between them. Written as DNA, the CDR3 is TGTGCCAGCAGTTTCCAGGGTGGTTACAATGAGCAGTTCTTC. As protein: CASSFQGGYNEQFF.

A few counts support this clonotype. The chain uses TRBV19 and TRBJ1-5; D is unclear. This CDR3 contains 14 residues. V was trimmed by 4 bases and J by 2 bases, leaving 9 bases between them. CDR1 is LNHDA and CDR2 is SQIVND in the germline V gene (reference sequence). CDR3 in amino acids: CASSTNFGNQPQHF. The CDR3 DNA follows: TGTGCCAGTAGTACCAATTTCGGCAATCAGCCCCAGCATTTT.

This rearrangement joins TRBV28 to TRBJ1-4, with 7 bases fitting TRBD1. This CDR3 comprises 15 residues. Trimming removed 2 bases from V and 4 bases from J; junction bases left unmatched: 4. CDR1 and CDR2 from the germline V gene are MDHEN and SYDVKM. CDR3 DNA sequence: TGTGCCAGCAGTTTAGGGGGACAGAATAATGAAAAACTGTTTTTT. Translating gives CASSLGGQNNEKLFF.

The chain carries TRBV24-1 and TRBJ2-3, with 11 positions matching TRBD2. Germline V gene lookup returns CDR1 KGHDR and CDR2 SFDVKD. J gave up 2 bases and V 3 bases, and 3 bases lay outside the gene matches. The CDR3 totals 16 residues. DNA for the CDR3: TGTGCCACCAGTGATCGACTAGCGGGGAACACAGATACGCAGTATTTT. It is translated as CATSDRLAGNTDTQYF.

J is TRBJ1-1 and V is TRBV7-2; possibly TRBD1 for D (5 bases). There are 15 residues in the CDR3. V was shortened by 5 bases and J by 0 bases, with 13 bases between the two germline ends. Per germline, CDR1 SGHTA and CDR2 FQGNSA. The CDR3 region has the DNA TGTGCCAGCAGCGCGGGACGGACTATGAACACTGAAGCTTTCTTT. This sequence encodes CASSAGRTMNTEAFF.

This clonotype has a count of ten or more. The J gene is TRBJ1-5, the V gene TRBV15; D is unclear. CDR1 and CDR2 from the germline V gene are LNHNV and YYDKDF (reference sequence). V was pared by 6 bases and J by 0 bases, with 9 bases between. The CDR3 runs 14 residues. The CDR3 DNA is TGTGCCACCAGGGCAGACCTTAGCAATCAGCCCCAGCATTTT. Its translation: CATRADLSNQPQHF.